Listed here are 23 T cell receptor beta chains from one sample, sequenced in a study of blood T cell repertoires in COVID-19. Profiling relied on immunoSEQ multiplex PCR, and the TCRdb table lists in-frame clones only, not all of them. The sample records about 100,000 clones, around nine tenths being singletons. The sample consisted of peripheral blood. These receptors were taken from a man older than 75 with active or convalescent COVID-19.

V and J are TRBV30 and TRBJ1-5; D uncertain. In germline, CDR1 is GTSNPN, CDR2 SVGIG (reference sequence). The CDR3 consists of 13 residues. Trimming stripped 0 bases from V and 9 bases from J, with 12 bases between. Written as DNA, the CDR3 is TGTGCCTGGAGTGTACCCTCGCGTGGGCCCCAGCATTTT. Its protein is CAWSVPSRGPQHF.

V gene TRBV11-2 combines with J gene TRBJ2-2; 10 bases fit TRBD2. In germline, CDR1 is SGHAT, CDR2 FQNNGV. The V and J ends lost 7 bases and 3 bases, in that order; junction bases with no gene match: 14. The CDR3 totals 18 residues. CDR3: CASTKTGSLAGDTGELFF. CDR3 nucleotides: TGTGCCAGCACCAAGACAGGGTCCCTAGCGGGAGACACCGGGGAGCTGTTTTTT. Full variable domain (missing parts from reference TRBV11-2 and TRBJ2-2): EAGVAQSPRYKIIEKRQSVAFWCNPISGHATLYWYQQILGQGPKLLIQFQNNGVVDDSQLPKDRFSAERLKGVDSTLKIQPAKLEDSAVYLCASTKTGSLAGDTGELFFGEGSRLTVL.

The chain is built from TRBV4-2 and TRBJ2-7; perhaps TRBD1 as D (5 bases). There are 14 residues in the CDR3. CDR1 and CDR2 (germline): LGHNA, YNFKEQ. The V and J ends lost 1 base and 6 bases respectively, with 13 bases between them. DNA for the CDR3: TGTGCCAGCAGCCAAGGACCCGTGCAGGGCGAGCAGTACTTC. Residues: CASSQGPVQGEQYF.

Only one count was recorded for this clone. The chain is built from TRBV5-1 and TRBJ2-7; D possibly corresponds to TRBD1 (6 bases). This CDR3 region has 14 residues. Looked up from germline, CDR1 is SGHRS and CDR2 is YFSETQ. Trimming cost V 3 bases and J 3 bases, with 13 bases left between them. The CDR3 bases are TGCGCCAGCAGCTACAGGACAGTAAACTACGAGCAGTACTTC. Its translation is CASSYRTVNYEQYF.

The rearrangement uses TRBV7-2 and TRBJ2-7, with 10 bases identical to TRBD2. The CDR3 covers 14 residues. Germline assignment: CDR1 SGHTA and CDR2 FQGNSA. Unmatched junction bases numbered 7, after V lost 5 bases and J lost 6 bases. CDR3: CASSRKAGGGEQYF. CDR3 bases: TGTGCCAGCAGCCGTAAAGCGGGAGGGGGCGAGCAGTACTTC. The whole variable domain, remainder taken from reference TRBV7-2 and TRBJ2-7, is GAGVSQSPSNKVTEKGKDVELRCDPISGHTALYWYRQSLGQGLEFLIYFQGNSAPDKSGLPSDRFSAERTGGSVSTLTIQRTQQEDSAVYLCASSRKAGGGEQYFGPGTRLTVT.

The chain links TRBV12-3 or TRBV12-4 to TRBJ1-3; D gene uncertain. The CDR3 extends over 12 amino acids. Trimming removed 5 bases at V and 3 bases at J, with 5 bases between. The CDR3 here is CASSRLGNTIYF. DNA of the CDR3: TGTGCCAGCAGTAGACTTGGAAACACCATATATTTT.

V and J are TRBV28 and TRBJ2-7; weak D call: TRBD2 (6 bases). CDR1 and CDR2 (germline): MDHEN, SYDVKM. The length of the CDR3 is 16 residues. V dropped 8 bases and J dropped 0 bases, with 20 bases sitting between them. CDR3: CASAGAERANSYEQYF. Written as DNA, the CDR3 is TGTGCCAGCGCCGGGGCAGAGCGGGCTAACTCCTACGAGCAGTACTTC.

This clone appeared once. The chain combines TRBV27 with TRBJ2-2, with TRBD1 identical over 10 bases. Germline V gene sequence: CDR1 MNHEY, CDR2 SMNVEV (reference sequence). This CDR3 comprises 14 residues. The V gene end was trimmed by 5 bases and the J gene end by 5 bases; junction bases not matched to a gene: 2. The CDR3 reads CASSRDRGTGELFF. CDR3 DNA sequence: TGTGCCAGCAGTCGGGACAGGGGAACCGGGGAGCTGTTTTTT.

The chain has TRBV9 and TRBJ2-1, with D perhaps matching TRBD1 (5 bases). CDR1 and CDR2 (germline): SGDLS, YYNGEE. CDR3 size: 13 residues. V was cut by 4 bases and J by 6 bases, with 11 bases left in between. The chain's CDR3 is CASSTQGSNEQFF. CDR3 sequence (DNA): TGTGCCAGCAGCACCCAGGGCAGCAATGAGCAGTTCTTC.

The chain joins TRBV29-1 to TRBJ1-1; 9 nucleotides align to TRBD1. Trimming cost V 7 bases and J 4 bases; bases outside gene matches: 16. This CDR3 is 16 amino acids long. The germline V gene encodes CDR1 SQVTM and CDR2 ANQGSEA. This chain's CDR3 is CSAGTGLMREFTEAFF. CDR3 coding DNA: TGCAGCGCAGGGACAGGGTTAATGAGGGAGTTCACTGAAGCTTTCTTT.

The rearrangement joins TRBV5-1 to TRBJ2-1; 12 nucleotides align to TRBD2. V gave up 4 bases and J gave up 7 bases; unmatched junction bases: 6. Germline V CDR1 and CDR2: SGHRS, YFSETQ. This CDR3 spans 15 amino acids. CDR3 coding DNA: TGCGCCAGCAGCGGGCTAGCGGGAGGGTTAAATGAGCAGTTCTTC. This encodes CASSGLAGGLNEQFF. Together with reference TRBV5-1 and TRBJ2-1, the CDR3 gives the full variable domain: KAGVTQTPRYLIKTRGQQVTLSCSPISGHRSVSWYQQTPGQGLQFLFEYFSETQRNKGNFPGRFSGRQFSNSRSEMNVSTLELGDSALYLCASSGLAGGLNEQFFGPGTRLTVL.

On this clone itself: One junction end does not reproduce the germline sequence, and a read error may be involved. The J gene is TRBJ2-1, the V gene TRBV3-1 (or the pseudogene TRBV3-2), with D perhaps TRBD2 (5 bases). This CDR3 is built from 15 residues. Germline V gene data show CDR1 as LGHDT and CDR2 as YNNKEL (reference sequence). This chain's CDR3 is CVSSRTRNSYNEQFF. In DNA form, the CDR3 reads TGTGTCAGCAGCCGGACTCGAAACTCCTACAATGAGCAGTTCTTC.

The genes are TRBV19 and TRBJ1-5; D gene uncertain. This CDR3 has 15 residues. Germline CDR1 LNHDA, CDR2 SQIVND (reference sequence). The V and J ends lost 7 bases and 3 bases respectively, with 16 bases between them. The CDR3 sequence: CASTLYSQNNQPQHF. The CDR3 DNA follows: TGTGCCAGTACCTTATACAGCCAGAACAATCAGCCCCAGCATTTT.

The V call is TRBV19, the J call TRBJ1-2, with a possible D match to TRBD1 (5 bases). From germline, CDR1 is LNHDA and CDR2 SQIVND (reference sequence). With 3 bases removed from V and 5 bases from J, the gap between germline ends came to 10 bases. There are 13 residues in the CDR3. In DNA, the CDR3 is TGTGCCAGTAGTATGGGGGGGAGATATGGCTACACCTTC. It translates to CASSMGGRYGYTF.

The gene calls are TRBV7-2 and TRBJ2-5, with TRBD2 matching 10 bases. After removal of 1 base from V and 7 bases from J, the junction contained 12 bases not matched to a gene. The germline CDR1 and CDR2 sequences are SGHTA and FQGNSA. There are 17 residues in the CDR3. This chain's CDR3 is CASSLGGLAGDHGTQYF. The CDR3 coding sequence is TGTGCCAGCAGCTTAGGTGGGCTAGCGGGGGACCACGGGACCCAGTACTTC.

This clone is a singleton in its sample. The rearrangement uses TRBV6-5 and TRBJ2-5, with TRBD1 matching over 7 bases. This CDR3 has 16 amino acids. Per the germline V gene, CDR1 is MNHEY and CDR2 is SVGAGI. Germline trimming cut 4 bases from V and 4 bases from J; bases unmatched to any gene: 12. The CDR3 loop reads CASSLLQGVMTETQYF. CDR3 nucleotides: TGTGCCAGCAGTTTGTTGCAGGGGGTCATGACAGAGACCCAGTACTTC.

The genes are TRBV19 and TRBJ1-2; 10 bases align to TRBD1. Germline V gene lookup returns CDR1 LNHDA and CDR2 SQIVND (reference sequence). Trimming cost V 3 bases and J 4 bases; bases outside gene matches: 14. The CDR3 extends over 18 amino acids. CDR3 region: CASSIDAGTGENTYGYTF. CDR3 DNA sequence: TGTGCCAGTAGTATTGACGCCGGGACAGGGGAGAATACCTATGGCTACACCTTC. The full variable domain, rest sourced from reference TRBV19 and TRBJ1-2, is DGGITQSPKYLFRKEGQNVTLSCEQNLNHDAMYWYRQDPGQGLRLIYYSQIVNDFQKGDIAEGYSVSREKKESFPLTVTSAQKNPTAFYLCASSIDAGTGENTYGYTFGSGTRLTVV.

The gene calls are TRBV19 and TRBJ1-5; D might be TRBD1 (5 bases). This CDR3 comprises 14 residues. V was shortened by 3 bases and J by 4 bases, with 10 bases between the two germline ends. Looked up from germline, CDR1 is LNHDA and CDR2 is SQIVND (reference sequence). CDR3 bases: TGTGCCAGTAGTATCCCCGGGGGGAATCAGCCCCAGCATTTT. Residues: CASSIPGGNQPQHF. Combining the CDR3 with reference TRBV19 and TRBJ1-5 gives the whole variable domain DGGITQSPKYLFRKEGQNVTLSCEQNLNHDAMYWYRQDPGQGLRLIYYSQIVNDFQKGDIAEGYSVSREKKESFPLTVTSAQKNPTAFYLCASSIPGGNQPQHFGDGTRLSIL.

V is TRBV6-6 and J is TRBJ2-1; 8 bases align to TRBD1. V lost 6 bases and J lost 4; bases outside the gene matches: 8. Germline-derived CDR1 and CDR2 are MNHNY and SVGAGI (reference sequence). This CDR3 is 15 amino acids long. Written as DNA, the CDR3 is TGTGCCAGCAGCCCCATGACAGGGGTGTACAATGAGCAGTTCTTC. Protein: CASSPMTGVYNEQFF.

This clone was detected only a few times. The chain links TRBV6-2 or TRBV6-3 to TRBJ2-1; the D is unclear. This CDR3 is built from 14 residues. Germline loops: CDR1 MNHEY, CDR2 SVGEGT. V was shortened by 4 bases and J by 8 bases, with 15 bases between the two germline ends. In DNA, the CDR3 is TGTGCCAGCAGTTCCTACCACAGTGTCCATGAGCAGTTCTTC. Protein: CASSSYHSVHEQFF.

The chain is built from TRBV19 and TRBJ2-1; 11 bases match TRBD2. Germline CDR1 is LNHDA and CDR2 is SQIVND (reference sequence). The CDR3 contains 15 residues. V dropped 1 base and J dropped 6; count of bases not matched to a gene: 2. CDR3 nucleotide sequence: TGTGCCAGTAGTATAGCAGGGACTAGCGGCAATGAGCAGTTCTTC. Protein product: CASSIAGTSGNEQFF.

The chain has TRBV6-5 and TRBJ1-6; 12 bases match TRBD1. Losses at the gene ends were 6 bases for V and 9 bases for J; bases not matched to a gene: 6. CDR1 and CDR2 from the germline V gene are MNHEY and SVGAGI. The CDR3 covers 15 residues. The CDR3 sequence is CASSSGGQGASPLHF. As DNA, the CDR3 is TGTGCCAGCAGCTCGGGGGGACAGGGGGCTTCACCCCTCCACTTT.

The chain combines TRBV25-1 with TRBJ1-4; 8 bases map to TRBD1. V shed 2 bases and J 6 bases; nucleotides not matched to a gene: 5. CDR3 size: 15 residues. The germline gives CDR1 MGHDK, CDR2 SYGVNS. For the CDR3, the DNA is TGTGCCAGCAGTGAACCGACAGGGGTTGATGAAAAACTGTTTTTT. It specifies CASSEPTGVDEKLFF.